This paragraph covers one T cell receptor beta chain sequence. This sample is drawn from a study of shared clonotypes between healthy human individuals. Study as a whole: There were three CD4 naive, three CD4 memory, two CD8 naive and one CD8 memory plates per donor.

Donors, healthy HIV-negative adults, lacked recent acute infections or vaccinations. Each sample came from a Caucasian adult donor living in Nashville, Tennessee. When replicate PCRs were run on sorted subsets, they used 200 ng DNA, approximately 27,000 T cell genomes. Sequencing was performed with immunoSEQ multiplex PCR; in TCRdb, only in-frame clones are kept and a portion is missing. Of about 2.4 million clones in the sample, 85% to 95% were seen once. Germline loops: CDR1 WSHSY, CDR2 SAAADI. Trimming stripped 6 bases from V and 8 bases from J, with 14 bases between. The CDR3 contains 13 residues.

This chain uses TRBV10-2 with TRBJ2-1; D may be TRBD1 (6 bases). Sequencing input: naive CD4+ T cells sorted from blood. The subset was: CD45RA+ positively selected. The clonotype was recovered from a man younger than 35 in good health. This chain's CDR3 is CASRRQGIDEQFF. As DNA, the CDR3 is TGCGCCAGCAGGAGGCAGGGGATTGATGAGCAGTTCTTC.